The clone carrying this T cell receptor beta chain was recorded many times. These data are taken from a study of blood T cells in healthy people across ages. Across the study: The template switching approach captured approximately one barcoded beta molecule for every two T cells.

Combining a sample-barcoded 5' primer with a J-beta primer mix, a second PCR ran for about 7 to 12 cycles. A template-switch adaptor that had 12 random nucleotides put a tag on each cDNA molecule. All samples gave at least 2.5 million CDR3-containing paired-end reads. MiXCR, run by TCRdb on the 5' RACE reads, gives a single entry per CDR3 protein. Among approximately 680,000 distinct CDR3 sequences listed, about 30% were seen once. Trimming pared 0 bases from V and 3 bases from J, leaving 8 bases between. The CDR3 runs to 13 residues. Looked up from germline, CDR1 is SQVTM and CDR2 is ANQGSEA. The TCR originated in a woman at least 80 years old in good health. The chain uses TRBV29-1 and TRBJ1-2; the D is unclear. Specimen: blood. CDR3 loop: CSVEDEGYYGYTF. DNA for the CDR3: TGCAGCGTTGAAGATGAAGGGTACTATGGCTACACCTTC.